A single sample gave rise to the 20 T cell receptor beta chains below, sequenced in a study of blood T cell repertoires in COVID-19. Libraries were prepared by immunoSEQ multiplex PCR; TCRdb keeps only in-frame clonotypes and omits some of them. Counted here are 150,000 to 200,000 clones, about 80% occurring once; the ten biggest clones make up 6.5% to 7%. The sample consisted of peripheral blood. The receptor source for this set is a human donor with acute or convalescent COVID-19. The donor label of this sample is uncertain.

The chain has TRBV2 and TRBJ1-1; the D gene is possibly TRBD1 (6 bases). There are 16 residues in the CDR3. Germline assignment: CDR1 SNHLY and CDR2 FYNNEI. Trimming took off 5 bases at V and 2 bases at J, with 18 bases between the two ends. The CDR3 loop reads CASSHTRTDSNTEAFF. The CDR3 coding sequence is TGTGCCAGCAGTCACACACGGACAGATTCTAACACTGAAGCTTTCTTT.

V gene TRBV18 combines with J gene TRBJ1-1, with 7 bases lining up with TRBD1. The CDR3 sequence is 15 residues long. Germline V CDR1 and CDR2: KGHSH, LQKENI. V shed 3 bases and J 2 bases; nucleotides not matched to a gene: 6. The CDR3 region has the DNA TGTGCCAGCTCACCCTTTAACAGGGGAAACACTGAAGCTTTCTTT. This sequence encodes CASSPFNRGNTEAFF.

This clone was seen just once. The CDR3 region is CASSKTTATGGAPSGNTIYF. The CDR3 DNA is TGTGCCAGCAGCAAAACCACAGCTACAGGGGGTGCTCCTTCTGGAAACACCATATATTTT. V is TRBV21-1 and J is TRBJ1-3; the table gives TRBD1 as D, unverified against the DNA. TRBV21-1 is labeled a pseudogene. There are 20 residues in the CDR3.

This clone was counted between two and nine times. The V and J genes are TRBV7-2 and TRBJ1-2; D uncertain. The V end lost 2 bases, the J end lost 7 bases, and 11 bases lay between the germline ends. The CDR3 runs to 13 residues. Per germline, CDR1 SGHTA and CDR2 FQGNSA. The CDR3 nucleotides read TGTGCCAGCAGCTTATCTGCGGCCGGTGGCTACACCTTC. It encodes CASSLSAAGGYTF.

The V call is TRBV7-2, the J call TRBJ2-7, with TRBD2 identical over 13 bases. V lost 5 bases and J lost 3; bases outside the gene matches: 7. This CDR3 has 16 amino acids. Germline CDR1 reads SGHTA; CDR2 reads FQGNSA. CDR3: CASSLSGLAGRYEQYF. Here the CDR3 DNA reads TGTGCCAGCAGCCTATCGGGACTAGCGGGACGCTACGAGCAGTACTTC.

V gene TRBV6-6 combines with J gene TRBJ1-4, with 8 positions matching TRBD1. V was pared by 6 bases and J by 8 bases, with 11 bases of the junction left unmatched. The CDR3 has 15 amino acids. The V gene's germline CDR1 is MNHNY and CDR2 SVGAGI (reference sequence). The CDR3 loop reads CASSPTTGVGEKLFF. In nucleotides, the CDR3 is TGTGCCAGCAGCCCTACGACAGGGGTCGGGGAAAAACTGTTTTTT.

The chain recombines TRBV7-9 with TRBJ2-5, with TRBD1 identical over 10 bases. V dropped 5 bases and J dropped 1; count of bases not matched to a gene: 4. Per the germline V gene, CDR1 is SEHNR and CDR2 is FQNEAQ (reference sequence). CDR3 length: 15 amino acids. The DNA for the CDR3 is TGTGCCAGCAGCCCCTGGACAGGGGGCCAAGAGACCCAGTACTTC. It yields the protein CASSPWTGGQETQYF.

The rearrangement uses TRBV19 and TRBJ1-4, with D unclear. The CDR3 has 15 amino acids. Trimming took off 3 bases at V and 8 bases at J, with 16 bases between the two ends. Per the germline V gene, CDR1 is LNHDA and CDR2 is SQIVND (reference sequence). CDR3 amino acids: CASSIGRTPNEKLFF. CDR3 DNA: TGTGCCAGTAGTATTGGGAGGACGCCAAACGAAAAACTGTTTTTT.

This chain connects TRBV15 to TRBJ2-7; D might be TRBD1 (5 bases). Germline CDR1 is LNHNV and CDR2 is YYDKDF (reference sequence). Trimming stripped 0 bases from V and 5 bases from J, with 14 bases between. This CDR3 region has 15 residues. The CDR3 sequence is CATSRDKARVNEQYF. The DNA of the CDR3 is TGTGCCACCAGCAGAGATAAGGCCAGGGTCAACGAGCAGTACTTC.

The chain combines TRBV27 with TRBJ1-6; weak D call: TRBD1 (5 bases). Germline V CDR1 and CDR2: MNHEY, SMNVEV (reference sequence). The ends were cut back, 0 bases at V and 0 bases at J, with 15 bases in the middle. The CDR3 length is 19 residues. CDR3 protein: CASSLSWRRGSSYNSPLHF. CDR3 DNA sequence: TGTGCCAGCAGTTTATCGTGGCGTCGGGGGAGCTCCTATAATTCACCCCTCCACTTT.

V and J are TRBV5-4 and TRBJ2-5; 9 bases align to TRBD2. Looked up from germline, CDR1 is SGHNT and CDR2 is YYREEE (reference sequence). The CDR3 contains 15 residues. V lost 4 bases, J lost 4 bases, and 8 bases stayed unmatched. In DNA form, the CDR3 reads TGTGCCAGCAGCGCGACTAGCGGAGAGGGAGAGACCCAGTACTTC. This gives the protein CASSATSGEGETQYF.

The chain is built from TRBV29-1 and TRBJ1-1; unclear D gene. The V end lost 4 bases, the J end lost 1 base, and 10 bases lay between the germline ends. This CDR3 region has 13 residues. Germline lookup yields CDR1 SQVTM and CDR2 ANQGSEA. The CDR3: CSVAARANTEAFF. CDR3 DNA: TGCAGCGTTGCCGCCCGAGCGAACACTGAAGCTTTCTTT. The full variable domain, completed using reference TRBV29-1 and TRBJ1-1, is SAVISQKPSRDICQRGTSLTIQCQVDSQVTMMFWYRQQPGQSLTLIATANQGSEATYESGFVIDKFPISRPNLTFSTLTVSNMSPEDSSIYLCSVAARANTEAFFGQGTRLTVV.

This clone has just one count. The chain combines TRBV28 with TRBJ1-1; D remains ambiguous. This CDR3 contains 15 residues. V dropped 5 bases and J dropped 0 bases, with 13 bases sitting between them. In germline, CDR1 is MDHEN, CDR2 SYDVKM. The CDR3 is CASSPSGAVNTEAFF. As DNA, the CDR3 is TGTGCCAGCAGTCCATCGGGAGCCGTGAACACTGAAGCTTTCTTT.

V and J are TRBV6-5 and TRBJ2-7; 8 bases fit TRBD1. CDR1 is MNHEY, CDR2 SVGAGI, per germline. V lost 6 bases to trimming and J lost 9 bases; unmatched junction nucleotides: 13. This CDR3 contains 14 residues. The CDR3 DNA reads TGTGCCAGCAGCCAGGACAGGGTGCTTATCGGGCAGTACTTC. It codes for CASSQDRVLIGQYF.

This clone was recorded only once. The CDR3 nucleotides are TGTGCCAGCAGCTTAAGTCTAGCGGGAGTACGGGAGCAGTTCTTC. Its translation: CASSLSLAGVREQFF. The chain combines TRBV7-3 with TRBJ2-1; 10 nucleotides match TRBD2. The CDR3 spans 15 residues. The junction had 7 bases not matched to a gene; V was cut back by 1 base and J by 10 bases. Germline lookup yields CDR1 SGHTA and CDR2 FQGTGA.

The CDR3 sequence is CASSPKPPPGEQFF. CDR3 coding DNA: TGCGCCAGCAGCCCTAAACCTCCACCGGGTGAGCAGTTCTTC. The rearrangement links TRBV5-1 to TRBJ2-1, with D unclear. V was pared by 4 bases and J by 9 bases, with 17 bases between. The CDR3 sequence is 14 residues long. Germline CDR1 SGHRS, CDR2 YFSETQ. The full variable domain, completed using reference TRBV5-1 and TRBJ2-1, is KAGVTQTPRYLIKTRGQQVTLSCSPISGHRSVSWYQQTPGQGLQFLFEYFSETQRNKGNFPGRFSGRQFSNSRSEMNVSTLELGDSALYLCASSPKPPPGEQFFGPGTRLTVL.

This chain uses TRBV29-1 with TRBJ1-5; tentatively, D is TRBD1 (5 bases). The CDR3 covers 13 residues. Germline V gene lookup returns CDR1 SQVTM and CDR2 ANQGSEA. V lost 6 bases and J lost 1, with 10 bases in between. For the CDR3, the DNA is TGCAGCGTGGAGACAGCGAGCAATCAGCCCCAGCATTTT. It specifies CSVETASNQPQHF.

As regards this clone: The same CDR3 can be traced to other DNA sequences in this sample. The chain uses TRBV12-3 or TRBV12-4 and TRBJ1-1; D ambiguous. The CDR3 consists of 13 residues. V was shortened by 6 bases and J by 1 base, with 9 bases between the two germline ends. CDR3 protein: CASSRGRNTEAFF. In nucleotides, the CDR3 is TGTGCCAGCAGCCGGGGAAGGAACACTGAAGCTTTCTTT.

This clone was detected only once. The chain carries TRBV28 and TRBJ2-3, with D possibly TRBD2 on 5 matching bases. This CDR3 has 15 residues. Deletions cut 6 bases from V and 1 base from J, with 14 bases between. Germline lookup yields CDR1 MDHEN and CDR2 SYDVKM. In nucleotides, the CDR3 is TGTGCCAGCAGCGCGGCGGGTAGCGGCACAGATACGCAGTATTTT. Protein product: CASSAAGSGTDTQYF.

V usage is TRBV10-3 and J usage is TRBJ1-6; the match to TRBD1 covers 7 bases. V shed 8 bases, J shed 10 bases, and the junction held 8 bases outside the gene matches. The CDR3 runs 13 residues. Germline CDR1 reads ENHRY; CDR2 reads SYGVKD. This CDR3 reads CAIGQGVYSPLHF. Here the CDR3 DNA reads TGTGCCATCGGCCAGGGGGTTTACTCACCCCTCCACTTT.